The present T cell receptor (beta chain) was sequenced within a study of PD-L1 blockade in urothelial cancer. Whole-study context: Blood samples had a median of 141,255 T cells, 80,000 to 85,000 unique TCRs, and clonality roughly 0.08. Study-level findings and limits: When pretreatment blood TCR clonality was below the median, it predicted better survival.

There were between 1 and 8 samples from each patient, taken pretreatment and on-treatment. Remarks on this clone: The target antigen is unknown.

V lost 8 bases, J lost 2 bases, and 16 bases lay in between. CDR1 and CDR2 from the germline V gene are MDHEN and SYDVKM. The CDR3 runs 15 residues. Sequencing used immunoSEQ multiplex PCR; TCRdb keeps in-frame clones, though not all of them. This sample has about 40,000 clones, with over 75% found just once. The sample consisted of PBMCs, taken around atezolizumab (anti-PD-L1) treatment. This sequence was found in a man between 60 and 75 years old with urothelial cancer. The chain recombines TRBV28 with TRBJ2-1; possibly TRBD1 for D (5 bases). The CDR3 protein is CASHKEQDPYNEQFF. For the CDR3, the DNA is TGTGCCAGCCACAAAGAACAGGACCCCTACAATGAGCAGTTCTTC. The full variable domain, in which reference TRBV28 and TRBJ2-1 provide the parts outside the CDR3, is DVKVTQSSRYLVKRTGEKVFLECVQDMDHENMFWYRQDPGLGLRLIYFSYDVKMKEKGDIPEGYSVSREKKERFSLILESASTNQTSMYLCASHKEQDPYNEQFFGPGTRLTVL.